Below are 5 T cell receptor beta chains sequenced from a single sample in a study of shared clonotypes between healthy human individuals. In the naive CD8 group, cells lacked CD45RO and were positively selected for CCR7, so terminally differentiated effector memory CD45RA+ cells were left out. Some clones are missing from TCRdb's copy, which holds only in-frame ones; the method was immunoSEQ multiplex PCR. The sample gives under 1 million clones, 95% to 97% of which show up once; less than 0.25% is in the top ten. Specimen: naive CD8+ T cells sorted from blood. The receptors here all came from a man aged 25-40 years in good health.

Note on this clone: The sample has other DNA sequences that encode this CDR3 too. The chain is built from TRBV7-9 and TRBJ2-7; no clear D gene. V gave up 3 bases and J gave up 6 bases, with 9 bases separating them. Germline assignment: CDR1 SEHNR and CDR2 FQNEAQ (reference sequence). CDR3 length: 12 residues. The CDR3, as DNA: TGTGCCAGCAGCTTGGTGGCTGGCGAGCAGTACTTC. Translated, it gives CASSLVAGEQYF.

V is TRBV23-1 and J is TRBJ2-6; no firm D call. TRBV23-1 is designated an ORF whose function remains uncertain. The CDR3 has 17 residues. V gave up 4 bases and J gave up 0 bases, with 13 bases separating them. The CDR3 nucleotides are TGCGCCAGCAGTCTTTGTCGGTTTCCCTCTGGGGCCAACGTCCTGACTTTC. This gives the protein CASSLCRFPSGANVLTF.

The chain joins TRBV7-9 to TRBJ2-5; 10 bases are a match to TRBD1. The ends lost 1 base at V and 2 bases at J; junction bases unmatched: 7. Germline V lookup: CDR1 SEHNR, CDR2 FQNEAQ (reference sequence). CDR3 length: 17 amino acids. The CDR3 sequence is CASSLVRDRGLQETQYF. The CDR3 coding sequence is TGTGCCAGCAGCTTAGTACGCGACAGGGGGCTACAAGAGACCCAGTACTTC.

The gene calls are TRBV15 and TRBJ2-2; D is uncertain. The V gene lost 4 bases and the J gene lost 1 base, with 7 bases spanning the gap. The CDR3 has 14 residues. CDR1 is LNHNV and CDR2 is YYDKDF in the germline V gene (reference sequence). The CDR3 DNA reads TGTGCCACCAGCACGCTCAGGAACACCGGGGAGCTGTTTTTT. This encodes CATSTLRNTGELFF.

The chain employs TRBV5-6 and TRBJ2-2; no reliable D call. Germline V gene data show CDR1 as SGHDT and CDR2 as YYEEEE. Deletions cut 4 bases from V and 4 bases from J, with 5 bases between. The CDR3 runs 12 residues. In DNA form, the CDR3 reads TGTGCCAGCAGCCCGCCCACCGGGGAGCTGTTTTTT. This sequence encodes CASSPPTGELFF.